Listed below are T cell receptor beta chains from one sample, sequenced in a study of early T cells in non-severe SARS-CoV-2 infection. TCRdb fed the 5' RACE reads into MiXCR, producing one record per CDR3 protein. The repertoire holds over 30,000 distinct CDR3 sequences, with 5% to 6% as singletons. What was sequenced was whole blood. These receptors originate from an adult who was a healthcare worker with PCR-confirmed SARS-CoV-2 infection or an uninfected control (not recorded which). Each CDR3 is given with its conserved first and last residue. The D gene is left open where the match is weak. Expanded clones get a size class; other rows say once, few or many, or leave the size out.

cdr3_length: 12
d_call: NA
j_call: TRBJ2-3
v_call: TRBV20-1
clone_size: few
cdr3_aa: CSARESGDTQYF
cdr3_nt: TGCAGTGCTAGAGAAAGTGGGGATACGCAGTATTTT

cdr3_length: 15
d_call: TRBD1
j_call: TRBJ1-5
v_call: TRBV19
clone_size: many
cdr3_aa: CASTRTGSSNQPQHF
cdr3_nt: TGTGCCAGTACCCGGACAGGGAGTAGCAATCAGCCCCAGCATTTT

cdr3_length: 14
d_call: TRBD1
j_call: TRBJ2-1
v_call: TRBV18
clone_size: many
cdr3_aa: CASSSRQGALEQFF
cdr3_nt: TGTGCCAGCTCAAGCAGACAGGGGGCCCTTGAGCAGTTCTTC

cdr3_length: 15
d_call: TRBD2
j_call: TRBJ2-5
v_call: TRBV6-2/TRBV6-3
clone_size: many
cdr3_aa: CASSSPLADQETQYF
cdr3_nt: TGTGCCAGCAGTTCTCCACTAGCGGACCAAGAGACCCAGTACTTC

cdr3_length: 15
d_call: TRBD1
j_call: TRBJ2-3
v_call: TRBV28
clone_size: NA
cdr3_aa: CASSWGQGGRDTQYF
cdr3_nt: TGTGCCAGCAGCTGGGGACAGGGAGGACGGGATACGCAGTATTTT

cdr3_length: 13
d_call: NA
j_call: TRBJ2-2
v_call: TRBV9
clone_size: NA
cdr3_aa: CASSAHSSRELFF
cdr3_nt: TGTGCCAGCAGCGCCCACAGTTCGAGGGAGCTGTTTTTT

cdr3_length: 14
d_call: TRBD2
j_call: TRBJ2-3
v_call: TRBV5-4
clone_size: many
cdr3_aa: CASRSGGAGDTQYF
cdr3_nt: TGTGCCAGCCGAAGCGGGGGGGCCGGAGATACGCAGTATTTT

cdr3_length: 17
d_call: NA
j_call: TRBJ1-1
v_call: TRBV5-5
clone_size: NA
cdr3_aa: CASSLVRGEGLNTEAFF
cdr3_nt: TGTGCCAGCAGCTTGGTCCGGGGAGAGGGGCTGAACACTGAAGCTTTCTTT

cdr3_length: 14
d_call: NA
j_call: TRBJ2-7
v_call: TRBV28
clone_size: NA
cdr3_aa: CASTFRVGPNEQYF
cdr3_nt: TGTGCCAGCACCTTTCGGGTTGGGCCAAACGAGCAGTACTTC

cdr3_length: 15
d_call: NA
j_call: TRBJ1-1
v_call: TRBV15
clone_size: many
cdr3_aa: CATSRGSPVNTEAFF
cdr3_nt: TGTGCCACCAGCAGGGGGTCCCCCGTGAACACTGAAGCTTTCTTT

cdr3_length: 14
d_call: NA
j_call: TRBJ2-1
v_call: TRBV27
clone_size: medium-sized
cdr3_aa: CASSHLRGNNEQFF
cdr3_nt: TGTGCCAGCAGTCACTTACGGGGTAACAATGAGCAGTTCTTC

cdr3_length: 12
d_call: NA
j_call: TRBJ1-1
v_call: TRBV11-2
clone_size: NA
cdr3_aa: CASSTPTGEAFF
cdr3_nt: TGTGCCAGCAGCACCCCCACAGGAGAAGCTTTCTTT

cdr3_length: 13
d_call: NA
j_call: TRBJ2-1
v_call: TRBV28
clone_size: many
cdr3_aa: CASTGGPYNEQFF
cdr3_nt: TGTGCCAGCACCGGGGGCCCCTACAATGAGCAGTTCTTC

cdr3_length: 12
d_call: NA
j_call: TRBJ2-7
v_call: TRBV7-9
clone_size: many
cdr3_aa: CASGDGSYEQYF
cdr3_nt: TGTGCCAGCGGGGACGGCTCCTACGAGCAGTACTTC